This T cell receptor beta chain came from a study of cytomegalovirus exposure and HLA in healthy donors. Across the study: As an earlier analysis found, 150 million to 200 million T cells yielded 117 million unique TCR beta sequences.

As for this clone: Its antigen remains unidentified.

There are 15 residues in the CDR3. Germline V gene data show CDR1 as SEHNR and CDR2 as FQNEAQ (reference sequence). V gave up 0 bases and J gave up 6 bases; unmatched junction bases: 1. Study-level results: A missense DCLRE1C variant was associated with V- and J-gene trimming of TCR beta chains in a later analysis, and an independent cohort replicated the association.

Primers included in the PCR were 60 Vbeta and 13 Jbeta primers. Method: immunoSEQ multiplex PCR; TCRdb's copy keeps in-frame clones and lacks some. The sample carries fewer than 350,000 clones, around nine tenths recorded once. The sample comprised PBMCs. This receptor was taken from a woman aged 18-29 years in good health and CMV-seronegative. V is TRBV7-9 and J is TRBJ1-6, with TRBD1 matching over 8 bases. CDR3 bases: TGTGCCAGCAGCTTAGCTGGACAGGGTAATTCACCCCTCCACTTT. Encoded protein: CASSLAGQGNSPLHF.